The sample holds one count of the clone carrying this T cell receptor (beta chain). The data derive from a study of blood T cell repertoires in COVID-19. Study details: The study drew acute and convalescent COVID-19 samples from the United States, Italy and Spain. PBMCs, B-cell-depleted T cells, or T cells were the source of the cDNA or gDNA that made up the material.

Germline-derived CDR1 and CDR2 are LGHDT and YNNKEL (reference sequence). Trimming stripped 2 bases from V and 8 bases from J, with 12 bases between. This CDR3 is built from 13 residues. The repertoire was sequenced with immunoSEQ multiplex PCR; TCRdb's copy has only in-frame clones and lacks some. The sample contains 200,000 to 300,000 clones, roughly 86% of which appear only once. The age range of participants was about 18 to 100 years, with residence in under 30 US areas. Grouping used clinical history reported by participants in a survey and questionnaire. The specimen was PBMCs or T cells enriched from blood (not recorded which). This sequence joins TRBV3-1 (or the pseudogene TRBV3-2) and TRBJ1-2; D possibly corresponds to TRBD1 (6 bases). The receptor comes from a woman between 25 and 40 years old with acute COVID-19. Written as DNA, the CDR3 is TGTGCCAGCAGCCAACTGGACAGTGGGGGCTACACCTTC. Translation gives CASSQLDSGGYTF.